This TCR beta chain was captured by sequencing in a study of CD8 T cells in ankylosing spondylitis (dated by TCRdb to 2016 to 2017). Concerning the study at large: The study profiled T cell receptor beta repertoires in healthy donors and ankylosing spondylitis patients to find disease-linked TCR variants. The whole study cohort included 85 to 120 healthy donors and 25 or so ankylosing spondylitis patients. Peripheral blood samples were taken, and synovial fluid was additionally collected from ankylosing spondylitis patients.

Of note for this clonotype: No cognate antigen has been identified for it. One base away there is no much larger clone; base qualities are not given.

Findings and caveats that apply to the study as a whole: A TCR beta motif of several highly homologous amino acid variants appeared characteristic of blood from ankylosing spondylitis patients. In peripheral blood, the disease-linked clones were found at relatively low frequencies and had a CD8+ phenotype. Some of the motif variants had been reported before in the synovial fluid and blood of reactive arthritis patients, a finding that suggests common disease-initiation mechanisms. Significant enrichment of the disease-linked clones was reported in matched synovial fluid samples from ankylosing spondylitis patients.

TCRdb names Illumina HiSeq 2500 as the instrument used. TCR beta libraries were prepared by quantitative 5'-RACE with molecular barcodes. In the original analysis: A new computational method, built on a probabilistic model of VDJ rearrangement, was used to identify disease-linked TCR variants. Through fastp at Q25 and MiXCR, TCRdb rebuilt clones from the public reads, retaining in-frame beta chains. Every entry covers one CDR3 protein and lists the most common genes and DNA from its rows. TCRdb's processing, not the authors', yielded these V and J calls. This sample gives about 240,000 distinct CDR3 sequences in total; around 10% of them show up just once. 6% to 7.5% of the sample is in the top ten clones. The germline V end is reduced by 5 bases and the J end by 3 bases; junction bases left unmatched: 14. The CDR3 goes from the cysteine to the phenylalanine over 17 residues. Only the CDR3 DNA is retained, 51 bases long and in frame from the first base. CDR1 is given as SGHAT and CDR2 as FQNNGV, both from the germline V gene.

This receptor was identified in a male donor with ankylosing spondylitis or in good health (not recorded which). The specimen sequenced was blood, either unsorted or a sorted T cell fraction (not recorded which). The chain joins TRBV11-2 to TRBJ2-7; a stretch of 9 junction bases matches TRBD2. The DNA is TGTGCCAGCAGCCCCCGACGTGGGATAGCGGGGGACTACGAGCAGTACTTC. It translates as CASSPRRGIAGDYEQYF.